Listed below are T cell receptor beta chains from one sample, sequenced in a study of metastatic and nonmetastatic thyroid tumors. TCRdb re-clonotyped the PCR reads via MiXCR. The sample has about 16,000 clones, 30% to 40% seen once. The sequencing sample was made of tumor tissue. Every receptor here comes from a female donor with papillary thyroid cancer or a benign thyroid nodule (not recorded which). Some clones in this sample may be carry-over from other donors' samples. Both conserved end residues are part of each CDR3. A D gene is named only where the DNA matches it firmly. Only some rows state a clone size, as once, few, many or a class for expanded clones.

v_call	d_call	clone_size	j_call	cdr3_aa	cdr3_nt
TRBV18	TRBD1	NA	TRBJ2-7	CASSPSRGPYEQYF	TGTGCCAGCTCACCAAGCAGGGGGCCGTACGAGCAGTACTTC
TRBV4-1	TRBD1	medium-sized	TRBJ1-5	CASSQNGQGGQPQHF	TGCGCCAGCAGCCAAAACGGACAGGGGGGGCAGCCCCAGCATTTT
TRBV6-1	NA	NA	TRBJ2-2	CASRDYGGELFF	TGTGCCAGCAGGGATTACGGTGGGGAGCTGTTTTTT
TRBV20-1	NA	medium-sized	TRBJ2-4	CSARDRARSLAKNIQYF	TGCAGTGCTAGAGATCGGGCCAGATCACTAGCCAAAAACATTCAGTACTTC
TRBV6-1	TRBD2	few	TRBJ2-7	CASSPRTSGSGEQYF	TGTGCCAGCAGTCCTCGGACTAGCGGGAGTGGGGAGCAGTACTTC
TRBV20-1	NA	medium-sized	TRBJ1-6	CSAQAGNSPLHF	TGCAGTGCTCAAGCGGGGAATTCACCCCTCCACTTT
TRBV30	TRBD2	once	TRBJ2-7	CAWSSSGFYEQYF	TGTGCCTGGAGCTCTAGCGGATTCTACGAGCAGTACTTC
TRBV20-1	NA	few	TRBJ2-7	CSAAHSGTLSYEQYF	TGCAGTGCCGCGCATTCCGGGACACTATCCTACGAGCAGTACTTC
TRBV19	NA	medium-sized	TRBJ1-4	CASSIPGGTNEKLFF	TGTGCCAGTAGTATCCCCGGGGGCACTAATGAAAAACTGTTTTTT
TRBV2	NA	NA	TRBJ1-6	CASSDAGFSYNSPLHF	TGTGCCAGCAGTGACGCGGGGTTCTCCTATAATTCACCCCTCCACTTT
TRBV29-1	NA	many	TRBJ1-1	CSILLGGIGTEAFF	TGCAGCATTCTCCTGGGGGGGATTGGCACTGAAGCTTTCTTT
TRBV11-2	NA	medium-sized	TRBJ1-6	CASSPGGLPLHF	TGTGCCAGCAGCCCCGGGGGACTCCCTCTTCACTTT
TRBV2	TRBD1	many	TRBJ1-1	CASAQGGRLEAFF	TGTGCCAGCGCCCAGGGGGGAAGGTTGGAAGCTTTCTTT
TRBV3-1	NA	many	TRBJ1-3	CASSQEVRLLSGNTIYF	TGTGCCAGCAGCCAAGAAGTTAGACTGCTCTCTGGAAACACCATATATTTT